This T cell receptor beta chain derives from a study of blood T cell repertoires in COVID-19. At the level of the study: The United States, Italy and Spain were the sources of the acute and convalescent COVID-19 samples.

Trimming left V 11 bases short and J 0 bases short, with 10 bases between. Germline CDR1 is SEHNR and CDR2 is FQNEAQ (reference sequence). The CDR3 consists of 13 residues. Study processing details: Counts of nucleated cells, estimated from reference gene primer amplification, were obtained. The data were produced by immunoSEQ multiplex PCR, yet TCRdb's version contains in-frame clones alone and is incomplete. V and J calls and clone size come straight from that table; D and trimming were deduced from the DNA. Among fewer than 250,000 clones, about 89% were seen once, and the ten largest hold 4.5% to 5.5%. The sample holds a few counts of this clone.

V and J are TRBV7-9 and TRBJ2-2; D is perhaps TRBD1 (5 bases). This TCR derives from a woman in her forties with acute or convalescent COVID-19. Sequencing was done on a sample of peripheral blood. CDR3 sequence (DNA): TGTGCCCCGCGGACACCGAACACCGGGGAGCTGTTTTTT. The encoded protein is CAPRTPNTGELFF.